These T cell receptor beta chains were read from a single sample in a study of identical twins. TCRdb re-derived calls from the 5' RACE reads in MiXCR, one entry per CDR3 protein. Altogether 500,000 to 650,000 distinct CDR3 sequences are present, roughly 7.2% being singletons, with the ten largest covering 1.6%. These data also formed part of another study, on yellow fever vaccine responses in identical twins.

Sequenced sample: PBMCs. The source is a young woman in good health. The CDR3 runs from the conserved cysteine through the conserved F or W. D genes are given only for firm matches. For some rows the clone size is stated as once, few or many, or as a class when expanded; others skip it.

v_gene	abundance	j_gene	d_gene	CDR3aa	CDR3nt
TRBV5-1	NA	TRBJ2-5	NA	CASSGGAFQETQYF	TGCGCCAGCAGCGGGGGAGCCTTTCAAGAGACCCAGTACTTC
TRBV7-2	NA	TRBJ2-2	TRBD1	CASSPEKGQGYTGELFF	TGTGCCAGCAGCCCTGAAAAGGGACAGGGGTACACCGGGGAGCTGTTTTTT
TRBV29-1	few	TRBJ2-1	NA	CSVEIRERVRDEQFF	TGCAGCGTTGAAATCCGGGAGAGGGTAAGGGATGAGCAGTTCTTC
TRBV7-3	many	TRBJ2-3	TRBD1	CASSLGDRDADTQYF	TGTGCCAGCAGCTTAGGAGACAGGGATGCAGATACGCAGTATTTT
TRBV12-5	many	TRBJ2-7	NA	CASGSWASLYEQYF	TGTGCTAGTGGTTCCTGGGCAAGCCTCTACGAGCAGTACTTC
TRBV20-1	many	TRBJ1-4	NA	CSVGGQRNEKLFF	TGCAGTGTAGGAGGGCAGAGAAATGAAAAACTGTTTTTT
TRBV29-1	NA	TRBJ2-2	NA	CSVEGMGNTGELFF	TGCAGCGTTGAGGGCATGGGTAACACCGGGGAGCTGTTTTTT
TRBV4-1	many	TRBJ1-2	NA	CASSQDRGQGYGYTF	TGCGCCAGCAGCCAAGATCGAGGACAAGGCTATGGCTACACCTTC
TRBV3-1	many	TRBJ1-1	NA	CASSQDTLLMNTEAFF	TGTGCCAGCAGCCAAGACACATTACTGATGAACACTGAAGCTTTCTTT
TRBV7-7	few	TRBJ2-1	TRBD2	CASSPSGLAGVNEQFF	TGTGCCAGCAGCCCGAGCGGACTAGCGGGAGTCAATGAGCAGTTCTTC
TRBV21-1	NA	TRBJ2-3	NA	CASLMGGPDTDTQYF	TGTGCCAGCCTTATGGGGGGGCCGGACACAGATACGCAGTATTTT
TRBV5-6	NA	TRBJ2-3	NA	CASSSLAGTRDTQYF	TGTGCCAGCAGCTCACTCGCCGGGACGCGGGATACGCAGTATTTT